This T cell receptor (beta chain) was captured by sequencing in a study of cytomegalovirus exposure and HLA in healthy donors. A remark on this clone: Its antigen is unidentified.

13 Jbeta primers and 60 Vbeta primers were used for the PCR. Measured with immunoSEQ multiplex PCR; TCRdb has only the in-frame clones, and not every one. The profile shows tens of thousands of clones, roughly 82% of them singletons. The V gene end was trimmed by 0 bases and the J gene end by 5 bases; junction bases not matched to a gene: 4. This CDR3 has 15 amino acids. CDR1 and CDR2 (germline): LGHNA, YSLEER. Study-wide points: Indistinguishability led to the exclusion of some V segments, TRBV6-2 and TRBV6-3 included. Based on reports, TCR beta sequences accurately predicted HLA-A and HLA-B alleles for most subjects.

The clonotype was recovered from a man aged 30 to 39 in good health and CMV-seronegative. The material sequenced was PBMCs. The chain recombines TRBV4-3 with TRBJ2-7; the match to TRBD1 covers 10 bases. CDR3 nucleotides: TGCGCCAGCAGCCAAGATCTGACAGGGGGCAACGAGCAGTACTTC. It encodes CASSQDLTGGNEQYF.